This T cell receptor beta chain was recorded in a study of early T cells in non-severe SARS-CoV-2 infection. Background on the study: The chains were unpaired, and the sequenced material was bulk RNA from unsorted whole blood. Study-wide findings and caveats: Reliance on VDJdb matching favored anti-spike CD8 responses; private and CD4 specificities were missed.

This clonotype was picked up many times. Its antigen is as yet unknown. The CDR3 is 15 residues long. Germline V gene lookup returns CDR1 LNHNV and CDR2 YYDKDF (reference sequence). V lost 3 bases to trimming and J lost 7 bases; unmatched junction nucleotides: 12. In the library, individual cDNA molecules carried attached unique molecular identifiers. TCRdb called the 5' RACE reads again in MiXCR, with one record for every CDR3 protein. The profile shows 55,000 or so distinct CDR3 sequences, 5.5% to 7.5% of them singletons. This TCR derives from an adult who was a healthcare worker with PCR-confirmed SARS-CoV-2 infection or an uninfected control (not recorded which). The chain links TRBV15 to TRBJ2-7, with TRBD2 matching 7 bases. The sequencing input was whole blood. The CDR3, as DNA: TGTGCCACCAGCAGGGCAGGGTCGGCGGGGGAGGAGCAGTACTTC. Translation gives CATSRAGSAGEEQYF.